Listed below are T cell receptor beta chains from one sample, sequenced in a study of T cell changes during pregnancy in multiple sclerosis. TCRdb keeps only in-frame clones here, not all; method: immunoSEQ multiplex PCR. The data hold tens of thousands of clones, with roughly 90% observed a single time. The specimen was CD8+ T cells from peripheral blood mononuclear cells, collected in the third trimester of pregnancy. All receptors derive from a female donor with multiple sclerosis, enrolled in a pregnancy study. The CDR3 runs from the conserved cysteine through the conserved F or W. The order of the fields is D gene, V gene, CDR3 protein. A D gene is named only where the DNA matches it firmly.

d_call: TRBD2
v_call: TRBV7-7
cdr3_aa: CASSLGLAGPTETQYF

d_call: TRBD1
v_call: TRBV7-6
cdr3_aa: CASSPRTGGQPQHF

d_call: TRBD2
v_call: TRBV4-3
cdr3_aa: CASSRGGKSYEQYF

d_call: TRBD1
v_call: TRBV5-4
cdr3_aa: CASSLVGGQSNEKLFF

d_call: NA
v_call: TRBV28
cdr3_aa: CASSPRLGNEQFF

d_call: TRBD2
v_call: TRBV29-1
cdr3_aa: CSVEAPSGYEQYF

d_call: TRBD2
v_call: TRBV27
cdr3_aa: CASSLSDSTGGQYF

d_call: TRBD1
v_call: TRBV9
cdr3_aa: CASSETGDTFDRPDTQYF

d_call: TRBD2
v_call: TRBV15
cdr3_aa: CATSRDVAGGLLAYEQYF

d_call: NA
v_call: TRBV15
cdr3_aa: CATSREGGADTQYF

d_call: NA
v_call: TRBV5-4
cdr3_aa: CASSLGSSGNTIYF

d_call: NA
v_call: TRBV12-5
cdr3_aa: CASGLVHYEQFF

d_call: NA
v_call: TRBV4-1
cdr3_aa: CASSQEVTGTYGYTF

d_call: TRBD2
v_call: TRBV6-6
cdr3_aa: CASSAGTSGADTQYF

d_call: NA
v_call: TRBV7-9
cdr3_aa: CASSSRDPGGSTEAFF

d_call: NA
v_call: TRBV11-2
cdr3_aa: CASSHTPGAKNIQYF

d_call: NA
v_call: TRBV27
cdr3_aa: CASSFPGSYGYTF

d_call: TRBD2
v_call: TRBV4-3
cdr3_aa: CASSQDWISWLAGAYTGELFF

d_call: TRBD1
v_call: TRBV4-1
cdr3_aa: CASSQVQGADEQYF

d_call: NA
v_call: TRBV28
cdr3_aa: CASSLLDYEQYF

d_call: NA
v_call: TRBV30
cdr3_aa: CAWRGGRGYNEQFF

d_call: TRBD2
v_call: TRBV2
cdr3_aa: CASRGISGTAQETQYF

d_call: TRBD2
v_call: TRBV11-2
cdr3_aa: CASSLVLAGYNEQFF

d_call: NA
v_call: TRBV6-5
cdr3_aa: CASSPIRDINEQFF

d_call: TRBD2
v_call: TRBV13
cdr3_aa: CASSLRLAGDHEQFF

d_call: TRBD1
v_call: TRBV28
cdr3_aa: CASSLYKTGALSYEQYF

d_call: NA
v_call: TRBV7-2
cdr3_aa: CASSLVGGGLTDTQYF

d_call: TRBD1
v_call: TRBV6-1
cdr3_aa: CASSPGTGGSEKLFF

d_call: TRBD2
v_call: TRBV9
cdr3_aa: CASSVARPFVAGAPYEQYF

d_call: NA
v_call: TRBV2
cdr3_aa: CASSPLVGSGNTGELFF

d_call: NA
v_call: TRBV5-4
cdr3_aa: CASSSGVSYEQYF

d_call: TRBD2
v_call: TRBV6-5
cdr3_aa: CASSYSGTDADTQYF

d_call: NA
v_call: TRBV7-9
cdr3_aa: CASSPPGLLNEQFF

d_call: TRBD2
v_call: TRBV5-1
cdr3_aa: CASSWTSGRSGELFF

d_call: NA
v_call: TRBV7-9
cdr3_aa: CASSPRDRTVTGELFF

d_call: NA
v_call: TRBV6-6
cdr3_aa: CASSYDSTYEQYF

d_call: NA
v_call: TRBV9
cdr3_aa: CASSVEAGGTDTQYF